Reported below is one T cell receptor (beta chain). This sample was taken from a study of blood T cell repertoires in COVID-19. On the study more broadly: The samples span acute and convalescent COVID-19 from the United States, Italy and Spain. PBMCs, B-cell-depleted T cells, or T cells provided the cDNA or gDNA that made up the material.

As originally analysed: Reference gene primer amplification in the assay estimated nucleated cell counts. The protocol was immunoSEQ multiplex PCR, while the TCRdb copy is restricted to in-frame clones and leaves out a portion. The V and J calls and the clone size are those of that table, but D and trimming were determined from the DNA. The sample holds roughly 33,000 clones, roughly 90% seen once. The CDR3 length is 13 residues. The junction had 6 bases not matched to a gene; V was cut back by 6 bases and J by 4 bases. Germline CDR1 reads SQVTM; CDR2 reads ANQGSEA. This sequence was found in a human donor in a cohort sampled during active COVID-19. The specimen was peripheral blood. The chain couples TRBV29-1 to TRBJ2-5; 9 bases match TRBD1. The CDR3 protein is CSVVPGQGETQYF. DNA of the CDR3: TGCAGCGTCGTCCCGGGACAGGGAGAGACCCAGTACTTC.